The rows below give T cell receptor beta chains drawn from one sample of a study of post-analysis software for immune sequencing data. One entry per CDR3 protein, called by TCRdb with MiXCR from the PCR reads. This sample yields roughly 580,000 distinct CDR3 sequences, of which about 40% are seen a single time; under 2% belongs to the top ten. The sequenced sample consisted of blood. All receptors come from a girl between 10 and 17 years old with multiple sclerosis. Each CDR3 is given with its conserved first and last residue. The D gene is left open where the match is weak. Clone sizes are given selectively: once, few, many, or a class where the clone is expanded.

v_call	d_call	clone_size	j_call	cdr3_length	cdr3_aa
TRBV7-9	-	-	TRBJ2-1	14	CASSGRVGAAEQFF
TRBV5-5	-	few	TRBJ2-3	15	CASSLVVAATDTQYF
TRBV10-3	-	-	TRBJ1-5	14	CAISSGESNQPQHF
TRBV7-2	-	-	TRBJ1-1	16	CASSLSAGSGDTEAFF
TRBV7-2	TRBD1	few	TRBJ2-1	13	CASGKTGDNEQFF
TRBV6-6	-	few	TRBJ2-3	17	CASSSIRDFVSTDTQYF
TRBV6-5	TRBD1	once	TRBJ2-7	11	CASRSGTGEYF
TRBV11-2	-	-	TRBJ2-3	15	CASSLVEFGPDTQYF
TRBV9	-	once	-	12	CASSVEMGEQYF
TRBV6-4	TRBD2	few	TRBJ2-2	14	CASSEGGSSGELFF
TRBV20-1	-	few	TRBJ2-5	13	CSASPGTKETQYF
TRBV20-1	TRBD2	-	TRBJ2-7	16	CSARDRTSGGSYEQYF
TRBV6-2/TRBV6-3	-	-	TRBJ1-6	16	CASSYFGRRSNSPLHF
TRBV7-9	-	-	TRBJ1-2	13	CASSSEGHYGYTF
TRBV7-9	TRBD1	-	TRBJ2-1	19	CASSLRDRGRSGLYNEQFF
TRBV7-2	TRBD1	-	TRBJ2-1	13	CASSLAWDRVLFF
TRBV20-1	TRBD1	-	TRBJ2-5	15	CSALQGAMGRETQYF
TRBV20-1	TRBD1	-	TRBJ2-7	13	CSARVYRGSEQYF
TRBV7-8	-	-	TRBJ1-2	15	CASSLRWRTAGGYTF
TRBV4-1	TRBD1	-	TRBJ1-2	14	CASSLQTGEDGYTF
TRBV20-1	-	-	TRBJ2-7	13	CSARTGDTYEQYF
TRBV20-1	TRBD1	few	TRBJ2-7	13	CSARDGDSYEQYF
TRBV25-1	-	-	TRBJ2-7	13	CASSDGLRHEQYF
TRBV12-3/TRBV12-4	-	few	TRBJ1-5	14	CASSLALGNQPQHF
TRBV5-6	-	-	TRBJ1-2	13	CASSRTPNYGYTF
TRBV29-1	-	-	TRBJ2-3	13	CSVGGQLLDTQYF
TRBV20-1	-	-	TRBJ2-5	12	CSARTPLEAQYF
TRBV5-6	-	-	TRBJ2-4	13	CASSDNHYSGGYF
TRBV6-5	TRBD2	few	TRBJ2-1	14	CASSYGTSGRTQFF
TRBV24-1	TRBD2	-	TRBJ2-5	15	CATSEGLAGVETQYF
TRBV9	-	-	TRBJ2-2	15	CASSVWRLNTGELFF
TRBV5-1	-	-	TRBJ1-1	13	CASSLHDRSEAFF
TRBV12-3/TRBV12-4	-	-	TRBJ2-5	14	CASSPRTRQETQYF
TRBV5-5	-	-	TRBJ1-4	14	CASSLSPGGEKLFF
TRBV28	-	-	TRBJ1-5	15	CASSLSARGNQPQHF
TRBV12-3/TRBV12-4	-	-	TRBJ1-2	14	CASSFKQGHYGYTF
TRBV3-1	-	-	TRBJ2-1	15	CASSGGTLAYNEQFF
TRBV11-1	TRBD1	-	TRBJ2-1	15	CASSLNRGNYNEQFF
TRBV12-3/TRBV12-4	-	-	TRBJ2-3	13	CTSSLGPEDTQYF
TRBV10-3	TRBD2	-	TRBJ2-2	16	CANSAGGPSGTGELFF
TRBV10-3	-	-	TRBJ2-3	14	CAISGGASTDTQYF
TRBV5-1	TRBD2	-	TRBJ2-7	16	CASSLAAGGSSYEQYF
TRBV12-3/TRBV12-4	-	few	TRBJ2-1	10	CASSLEEQFF
TRBV5-1	TRBD1	few	TRBJ2-7	14	CASTSGTGTYEQYF
TRBV2	TRBD1	-	TRBJ1-2	15	CASSRSTGNNYGYTF
TRBV7-6	TRBD1	-	TRBJ2-1	18	CASSAGQAGVSYYNEQFF
TRBV12-3/TRBV12-4	TRBD2	-	TRBJ2-5	16	CASRTGTSEARGTQYF
TRBV5-1	TRBD2	-	TRBJ2-3	17	CASSTPPGTSSADTQYF
TRBV20-1	TRBD1	-	TRBJ1-2	13	CSAPDRNPYGYTF
TRBV4-1	-	few	TRBJ2-7	15	CASSQDPWVSYEQYF
TRBV4-1	-	-	TRBJ2-5	13	CASSQAQTNEQYF
TRBV30	TRBD2	-	TRBJ2-7	15	CAWSASLAVSYEQYF
TRBV7-6	-	few	TRBJ2-5	14	CASSLAGGSETQYF
TRBV5-1	TRBD2	few	TRBJ2-5	14	CASSWGLPQETQYF